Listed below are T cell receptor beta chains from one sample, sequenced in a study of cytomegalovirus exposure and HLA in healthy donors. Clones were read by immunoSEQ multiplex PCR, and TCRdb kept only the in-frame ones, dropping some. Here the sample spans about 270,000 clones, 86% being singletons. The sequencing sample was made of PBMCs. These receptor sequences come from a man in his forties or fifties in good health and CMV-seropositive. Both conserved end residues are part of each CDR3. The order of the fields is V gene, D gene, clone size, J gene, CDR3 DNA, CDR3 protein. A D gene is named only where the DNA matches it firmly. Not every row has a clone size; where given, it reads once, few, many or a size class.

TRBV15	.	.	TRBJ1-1	TGTGCCACCAGCCCACTAGAGGGAGAGGTGGACACTGAAGCTTTCTTT	CATSPLEGEVDTEAFF
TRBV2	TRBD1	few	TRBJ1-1	TGTGCCAGCAGTGCACAGGGGGCAGGAACTGAAGCTTTCTTT	CASSAQGAGTEAFF
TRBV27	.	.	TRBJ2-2	TGTGCCAGGGGGCGAAACACCGGGGAGCTGTTTTTT	CARGRNTGELFF
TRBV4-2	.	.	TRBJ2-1	TGTGCCAGCAGCCTCGGACTCCGAAAATCCTACAATGAGCAGTTCTTC	CASSLGLRKSYNEQFF
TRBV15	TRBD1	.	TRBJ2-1	TGTGCCACCAGCAGAGGGACAGGGAGCAATGAGCAGTTCTTC	CATSRGTGSNEQFF
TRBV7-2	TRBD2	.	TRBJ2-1	TGTGCCAGCAGCCCAGGCGGGGGGGCGGGAGCTTACAATGAGCAGTTCTTC	CASSPGGGAGAYNEQFF
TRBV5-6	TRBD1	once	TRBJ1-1	TGTGCCAGCAGCGCCAGGGGGGAACGAACTGAAGCTTTCTTT	CASSARGERTEAFF
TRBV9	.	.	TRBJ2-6	TGTGCCAGCAGCGTAGGAGTCCCTGGGGCCAACGTCCTGACTTTC	CASSVGVPGANVLTF
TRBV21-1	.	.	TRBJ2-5	TGTGCCAGCCCCGGGGGGGACAGACAAGAGACCCAGTACTTC	CASPGGDRQETQYF
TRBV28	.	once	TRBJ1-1	TGTGCCAGCAGTTTACTAAGAGGCAGGGGTAACACTGAAGCTTTCTTT	CASSLLRGRGNTEAFF
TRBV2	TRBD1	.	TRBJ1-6	TGTGCCAGCAGTGTGACAGGGCCTAATTCACCCCTCCACTTT	CASSVTGPNSPLHF
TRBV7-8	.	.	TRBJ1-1	TGTGCCAGCAGCTTAGGAGGATCCCGGCTAGTGAACACTGAAGCTTTCTTT	CASSLGGSRLVNTEAFF
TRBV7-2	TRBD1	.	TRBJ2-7	TGTGCCAGCAGCGACCGGGACAGATTAAGCTACGAGCAGTACTTC	CASSDRDRLSYEQYF
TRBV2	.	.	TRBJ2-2	TGTGCCAGCAGTGAAGGTGGAGCCGGGGAGCTGTTTTTT	CASSEGGAGELFF
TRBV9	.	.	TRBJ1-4	TGTGCCAGCAGCCCCGGACAACGGGCTAATGAAAAACTGTTTTTT	CASSPGQRANEKLFF
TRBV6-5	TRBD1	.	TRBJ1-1	TGTGCCAGCAGACGGAGGGACAGCAACACTGAAGCTTTCTTT	CASRRRDSNTEAFF
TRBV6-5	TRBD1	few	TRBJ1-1	TGTGCCAGCAGAAGCAGGGGGCGTTGGGAGTATGCTTTCTTT	CASRSRGRWEYAFF
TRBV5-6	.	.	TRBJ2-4	TGTGCCAGCAGCTTAGTAATGGCCAGAAAAAACATTCAGTACTTC	CASSLVMARKNIQYF
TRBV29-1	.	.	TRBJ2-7	TGCAGCGTTGATACGCCAGGGGGGTCCTACGAGCAGTACTTC	CSVDTPGGSYEQYF
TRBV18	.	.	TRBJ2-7	TGTGCCAGCTCACCACCGAAGTGGTCCTTAGCGACCTACGAGCAGTACTTC	CASSPPKWSLATYEQYF
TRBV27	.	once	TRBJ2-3	TGTGCCAGCAGTACCCTCTGGCAGGGGCTGAGAGATACGCAGTATTTT	CASSTLWQGLRDTQYF
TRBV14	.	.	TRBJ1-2	TGTGCCAGCAGCCCCTTAGGGGGAAACTATGGCTACACCTTC	CASSPLGGNYGYTF
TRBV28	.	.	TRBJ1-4	TGTGCCAGCAGTTACAGGGCAACTAATGAAAAACTGTTTTTT	CASSYRATNEKLFF
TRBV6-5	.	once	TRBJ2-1	TGTGCCAGCAGTTATCTTGATGAGCAGTTCTTC	CASSYLDEQFF
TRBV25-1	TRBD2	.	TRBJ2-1	TGTGCCAGCAGTCCAAGCGGGAGACTAGGCAATGAGCAGTTCTTC	CASSPSGRLGNEQFF
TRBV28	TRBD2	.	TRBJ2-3	TGTGCCAGCAGCCTTGGCGGGGGTGTTGATACGCAGTATTTT	CASSLGGGVDTQYF
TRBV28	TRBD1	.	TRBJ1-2	TGTGCCAGCGGACAGGGGCATAGAAACTATGGCTACACCTTC	CASGQGHRNYGYTF
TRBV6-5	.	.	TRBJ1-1	TGTGCCAGCAGCTACCGAGGCTCCACTGAAGCTTTCTTT	CASSYRGSTEAFF
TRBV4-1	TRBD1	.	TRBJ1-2	TGCGCCAGCAGCCAACCGGGACAGGGTAATGGCTACACCTTC	CASSQPGQGNGYTF
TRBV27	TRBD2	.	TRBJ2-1	TGTGCCAGCAAGACTAGCGGGAACTACAATGAGCAGTTCTTC	CASKTSGNYNEQFF
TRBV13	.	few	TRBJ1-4	TGTGCCAGCAGCTTCAGAACAGCAACTAATGAAAAACTGTTTTTT	CASSFRTATNEKLFF
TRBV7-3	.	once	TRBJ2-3	TGTGCCAGCAGCTTAGGTCTAGTACCATCAGATACGCAGTATTTT	CASSLGLVPSDTQYF
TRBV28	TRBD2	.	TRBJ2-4	TGTGCCAGCACAGCGGGGGGCAAGGGCAAAAACATTCAGTACTTC	CASTAGGKGKNIQYF
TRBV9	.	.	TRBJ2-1	TGTGCCAGCAGCGTAGAGGCGGGGCACTACAATGAGCAGTTCTTC	CASSVEAGHYNEQFF
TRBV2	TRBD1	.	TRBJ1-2	TGTGCCAGCAGCACGGCGAAAGACAGGGGGCCGTCGAATGGCTACACCTTC	CASSTAKDRGPSNGYTF
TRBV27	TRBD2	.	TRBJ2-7	TGTGCCAGCAGTTTATCAGGACTAGCGGCCTACGAGCAGTACTTC	CASSLSGLAAYEQYF
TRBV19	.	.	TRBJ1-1	TGTGCCAGTAGTTCCCGGGGCGGGGGCAACACTGAAGCTTTCTTT	CASSSRGGGNTEAFF
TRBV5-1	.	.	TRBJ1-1	TGCGCCAGCAGCTACGGGATGTCTAACACTGAAGCTTTCTTT	CASSYGMSNTEAFF
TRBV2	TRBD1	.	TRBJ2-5	TGTGCCAGCAGGGGGACAGGGGGCACCCAAGAGACCCAGTACTTC	CASRGTGGTQETQYF
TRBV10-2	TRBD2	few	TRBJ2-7	TGCGCCAGCAGTCGCCTAGCGGGAGGGACGGACGAGCAGTACTTC	CASSRLAGGTDEQYF
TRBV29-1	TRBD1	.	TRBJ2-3	TGCAGCGTTTTCGGGACAGGGGAGGATACGCAGTATTTT	CSVFGTGEDTQYF
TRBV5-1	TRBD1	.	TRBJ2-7	TGCGCCAGCAGCTTCGACCGGACAGGGGGCTACGAGCAGTACTTC	CASSFDRTGGYEQYF
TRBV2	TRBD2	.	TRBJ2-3	TGTGCCAGCAGTCGTAATAGCGGGAGTGGAACAGATACGCAGTATTTT	CASSRNSGSGTDTQYF
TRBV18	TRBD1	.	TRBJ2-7	TGTGCCAGCTCACCAGCCCGGACAGGGTTTTACCACGAGCAGTACTTC	CASSPARTGFYHEQYF
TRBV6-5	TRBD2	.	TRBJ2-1	TGTGCCAGCAGCCGGGGACTAGCGGAGAACAATGAGCAGTTCTTC	CASSRGLAENNEQFF
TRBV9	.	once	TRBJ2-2	TGTGCCAGCAGCCCACTGACTAATAAGAACACCGGGGAGCTGTTTTTT	CASSPLTNKNTGELFF
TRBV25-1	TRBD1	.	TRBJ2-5	TGTGCCAGCAGTGAATATGAGACAGGGGAGACCCAGTACTTC	CASSEYETGETQYF
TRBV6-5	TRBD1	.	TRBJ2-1	TGTGCCAGCAGTTACAGGGGGCAAGTCGGTGAGCAGTTCTTC	CASSYRGQVGEQFF